The 22 T cell receptor beta chains presented below share a single source sample, sequenced in a study of blood T cell repertoires in COVID-19 (dated by TCRdb to the early 2020s). Library preparation was by the immunoSEQ multiplex PCR assay. Here the immuneACCESS table is served through TCRdb, limited to in-frame sequences with V and J called. Missing clones are a known gap in these copies; in checked studies unresolved V genes cover under half, and the rest lacks a known reason. Present in this sample are 250,000 to 350,000 clones, 84% of which were seen just once. 15% to 19% of the sample is taken by the ten largest. The specimen sequenced was peripheral blood. These receptor sequences come from a person between 65 and 80 years old with COVID-19, enrolled during active disease.

The V call is TRBV7-9, the J call TRBJ2-7, with D maybe TRBD1 (6 bases). Germline V gene data show CDR1 as SEHNR and CDR2 as FQNEAQ (reference sequence). This CDR3 has 14 residues. V was pared by 5 bases and J by 3 bases, with 14 bases between. In nucleotides, the CDR3 is TGTGCCAGCAGCCCCCGGGACAACGTCTACGAGCAGTACTTC. Amino acid sequence: CASSPRDNVYEQYF. Filled out from reference TRBV7-9 and TRBJ2-7, the complete variable domain reads DTGVSQNPRHKITKRGQNVTFRCDPISEHNRLYWYRQTLGQGPEFLTYFQNEAQLEKSRLLSDRFSAERPKGSFSTLEIQRTEQGDSAMYLCASSPRDNVYEQYFGPGTRLTVT.

The genes are TRBV14 and TRBJ1-6, with a tentative D call TRBD1 (6 bases). Trimming took off 4 bases at V and 3 bases at J, with 16 bases between the two ends. CDR3 length: 17 amino acids. The germline V gene encodes CDR1 SGHDN and CDR2 FVKESK. In nucleotides, the CDR3 is TGTGCCAGCAGCCGCGTGCCAGGGGAAATCTATAATTCACCCCTCCACTTT. Its protein is CASSRVPGEIYNSPLHF.

The chain combines TRBV6-5 with TRBJ2-6; perhaps TRBD1 as D (6 bases). There are 13 residues in the CDR3. CDR1 and CDR2 (germline): MNHEY, SVGAGI. CDR3: CGAGVSGANVLTF. In nucleotides, the CDR3 is TGTGGGGCAGGGGTCTCGGGGGCCAACGTCCTGACTTTC.

For the CDR3, the DNA is TGTGCCAGCAGCTTAAATTTTGGTGGGGCGGGAGAGCGTGTCAATGAGCAGTTCTTC. It yields the protein CASSLNFGGAGERVNEQFF. The chain recombines TRBV11-2 with TRBJ2-1; 7 nucleotides match TRBD2. Germline V CDR1 and CDR2: SGHAT, FQNNGV. The junction had 19 bases not matched to a gene; V was cut back by 2 bases and J by 6 bases. The CDR3 runs to 19 residues.

The rearrangement links TRBV6-5 to TRBJ2-5; 11 positions agree with TRBD2. V dropped 8 bases and J dropped 6; count of bases not matched to a gene: 8. The CDR3 sequence is 14 residues long. Germline lookup yields CDR1 MNHEY and CDR2 SVGAGI. The CDR3 sequence is CASGFSGGAKTQYF. The CDR3 region has the DNA TGTGCCAGCGGCTTTAGCGGGGGGGCCAAGACCCAGTACTTC.

The table lists this clone with a count of one. This rearrangement joins TRBV5-6 to TRBJ1-5, with a possible D match to TRBD1 (5 bases). V was clipped by 1 base and J by 1 base, with 12 bases between them. This CDR3 contains 16 residues. Germline V gene lookup returns CDR1 SGHDT and CDR2 YYEEEE. The CDR3 sequence: CASSLTGTASNQPQHF. CDR3 coding DNA: TGTGCCAGCAGCTTGACAGGAACCGCGAGCAATCAGCCCCAGCATTTT.

This clone came up once. The chain uses TRBV19 and TRBJ1-1; no reliable D call. This CDR3 is 16 amino acids long. Trimming stripped 3 bases from V and 1 base from J, with 15 bases between. CDR1 is LNHDA, CDR2 SQIVND, per germline (reference sequence). The CDR3 bases are TGTGCCAGTAGTATTATAGGTGGATCGGGGAACACTGAAGCTTTCTTT. This sequence encodes CASSIIGGSGNTEAFF.

J is TRBJ2-3 and V is TRBV19, with 10 bases fitting TRBD2. V lost 2 bases to trimming and J lost 8 bases; unmatched junction nucleotides: 7. The CDR3 runs 15 residues. The germline V gene encodes CDR1 LNHDA and CDR2 SQIVND (reference sequence). The CDR3 DNA reads as TGTGCCAGTAGTATATATCTAGCGGGAGCGGCTACGCAGTATTTT. It is translated as CASSIYLAGAATQYF. The whole variable domain, remainder taken from reference TRBV19 and TRBJ2-3, is DGGITQSPKYLFRKEGQNVTLSCEQNLNHDAMYWYRQDPGQGLRLIYYSQIVNDFQKGDIAEGYSVSREKKESFPLTVTSAQKNPTAFYLCASSIYLAGAATQYFGPGTRLTVL.

The chain recombines TRBV5-1 with TRBJ2-3; a possible D gene is TRBD1 (6 bases). The CDR3 consists of 14 residues. V lost 4 bases, J lost 4 bases, and 13 bases lay in between. In germline, CDR1 is SGHRS, CDR2 YFSETQ. CDR3 loop: CASSHSRGADTQYF. The CDR3 DNA is TGCGCCAGCAGCCACTCCAGGGGTGCAGATACGCAGTATTTT.

This clone was seen at least ten times. V and J are TRBV9 and TRBJ1-3, with TRBD1 as a possible D gene (6 bases). Germline V gene data show CDR1 as SGDLS and CDR2 as YYNGEE. Trimming pared 0 bases from V and 0 bases from J, leaving 10 bases between. This CDR3 contains 16 residues. CDR3: CASSVDTGLSGNTIYF. CDR3 DNA: TGTGCCAGCAGCGTAGATACAGGGCTCTCTGGAAACACCATATATTTT.

This clone was observed a single time. V and J are TRBV7-6 and TRBJ2-3; a weak D match, TRBD1 (6 bases). CDR1 and CDR2 from the germline V gene are SGHVS and FNYEAQ. The germline V and J ends were trimmed by 1 base and 4 bases, with 15 bases remaining between them. This CDR3 comprises 16 residues. This CDR3 reads CASSLVGGYRPDTQYF. CDR3 DNA: TGTGCCAGCAGCTTAGTTGGGGGCTATCGTCCAGATACGCAGTATTTT.

The chain joins TRBV7-2 to TRBJ1-6; D is uncertain. The CDR3 consists of 14 residues. Deletions cut 6 bases from V and 4 bases from J, with 10 bases between. Germline CDR1 is SGHTA and CDR2 is FQGNSA. The CDR3 DNA sequence: TGTGCCAGCAGGACCCGCGGGTATAATTCACCCCTCCACTTT. Encoded protein: CASRTRGYNSPLHF. Together with reference TRBV7-2 and TRBJ1-6, the CDR3 gives the full variable domain: GAGVSQSPSNKVTEKGKDVELRCDPISGHTALYWYRQSLGQGLEFLIYFQGNSAPDKSGLPSDRFSAERTGGSVSTLTIQRTQQEDSAVYLCASRTRGYNSPLHFGNGTRLTVT.

The chain's CDR3 is CASSGRQTNYGYTF. For the CDR3, the DNA is TGTGCCAGCAGTGGGCGACAGACTAACTATGGCTACACCTTC. The rearrangement uses TRBV6-2 or TRBV6-3 and TRBJ1-2; D is perhaps TRBD1 (5 bases). V was cut by 5 bases and J by 0 bases, with 10 bases left in between. CDR1 and CDR2 from the germline V gene are MNHEY and SVGEGT. The CDR3 runs to 14 residues.

V usage is TRBV2 and J usage is TRBJ2-4, with TRBD2 matching 9 bases. The CDR3 has 17 residues. After removal of 1 base from V and 1 base from J, the junction contained 5 bases not matched to a gene. CDR1 is SNHLY, CDR2 FYNNEI, per germline. CDR3 nucleotides: TGTGCCAGCAGTGAAGGTAGCGGGAGTGGGGCCAAAAACATTCAGTACTTC. This translates into CASSEGSGSGAKNIQYF.

The chain uses TRBV7-2 and TRBJ1-2; 8 positions agree with TRBD1. CDR1 is SGHTA and CDR2 is FQGNSA in the germline V gene. The CDR3 contains 15 residues. Trimming removed 1 base from V and 1 base from J; junction bases left unmatched: 2. CDR3: CASSLGTGGNYGYTF. Here the CDR3 DNA reads TGTGCCAGCAGCTTAGGCACAGGGGGTAACTATGGCTACACCTTC.

The chain couples TRBV11-2 to TRBJ1-3; D call uncertain. CDR3 size: 15 residues. V was pared by 5 bases and J by 4 bases, with 15 bases between. CDR1 and CDR2 from the germline V gene are SGHAT and FQNNGV. CDR3 sequence (DNA): TGTGCCAGCAGCCCGACACGTGTTATCGGAAACACCATATATTTT. This translates into CASSPTRVIGNTIYF.

The V call is TRBV24-1, the J call TRBJ2-7; the match to TRBD1 covers 7 bases. Germline V gives CDR1 KGHDR, CDR2 SFDVKD. The CDR3 is 14 residues long. The V gene end was trimmed by 7 bases and the J gene end by 5 bases; junction bases not matched to a gene: 10. The CDR3 sequence: CATRRTGVIHEQYF. DNA for the CDR3: TGTGCCACCAGAAGGACAGGAGTTATTCACGAGCAGTACTTC.

The chain combines TRBV5-1 with TRBJ2-2, with D maybe TRBD1 (6 bases). CDR1 and CDR2 from the germline V gene are SGHRS and YFSETQ. The CDR3 spans 15 residues. V lost 4 bases to trimming and J lost 1 base, with 11 bases between them. CDR3 loop: CASSLGHQNTGELFF. Here the CDR3 DNA reads TGCGCCAGCAGCCTGGGACACCAGAACACCGGGGAGCTGTTTTTT. Based on the CDR3 plus reference TRBV5-1 and TRBJ2-2, the full variable domain is KAGVTQTPRYLIKTRGQQVTLSCSPISGHRSVSWYQQTPGQGLQFLFEYFSETQRNKGNFPGRFSGRQFSNSRSEMNVSTLELGDSALYLCASSLGHQNTGELFFGEGSRLTVL.

This clone was observed at least ten times. V usage is TRBV4-1 and J usage is TRBJ2-7; D unresolved. Trimming stripped 0 bases from V and 4 bases from J, with 13 bases between. CDR1 and CDR2 from the germline V gene are MGHRA and YSYEKL. This CDR3 spans 15 amino acids. CDR3 region: CASSQEESAVYEQYF. The CDR3 region has the DNA TGCGCCAGCAGCCAAGAAGAAAGCGCTGTATACGAGCAGTACTTC.

This rearrangement joins TRBV5-6 to TRBJ2-2; possibly TRBD2 for D (6 bases). CDR1 is SGHDT and CDR2 is YYEEEE in the germline V gene. The CDR3 has 13 residues. V gave up 5 bases and J gave up 7 bases, with 12 bases separating them. The CDR3 DNA reads TGTGCCAGCAGTAGGGCGGGACGCGGGGAGCTGTTTTTT. Protein product: CASSRAGRGELFF. The complete variable domain, with remaining parts taken from reference TRBV5-6 and TRBJ2-2, reads DAGVTQSPTHLIKTRGQQVTLRCSPKSGHDTVSWYQQALGQGPQFIFQYYEEEERQRGNFPDRFSGHQFPNYSSELNVNALLLGDSALYLCASSRAGRGELFFGEGSRLTVL.

There are a few counts of this clone. The V call is TRBV11-1, the J call TRBJ2-2, with 7 bases identical to TRBD2. V shed 3 bases, J shed 4 bases, and the junction held 2 bases outside the gene matches. CDR1 is SGHAT, CDR2 FQDESV, per germline (reference sequence). The CDR3 extends over 14 amino acids. The CDR3 loop reads CASSFWGGTGELFF. The CDR3, as DNA: TGTGCCAGCAGCTTTTGGGGGGGCACCGGGGAGCTGTTTTTT.

V usage is TRBV7-9 and J usage is TRBJ1-2; no clear D gene. CDR3 length: 13 amino acids. Trimming pared 1 base from V and 7 bases from J, leaving 10 bases between. Germline lookup yields CDR1 SEHNR and CDR2 FQNEAQ (reference sequence). In nucleotides, the CDR3 is TGTGCCAGCAGCTTAGGGGAGTTGGGTGGCTACACCTTC. Translating it yields CASSLGELGGYTF.